This T cell receptor beta chain derives from a study of T cell responses to AZD1222 COVID-19 vaccine. The wider study: The study pooled second doses at about 4 or about 12 weeks.

Trimming took 4 bases from V and 4 from J, leaving 17 bases between them. This CDR3 region has 15 residues. The germline V gene has CDR1 SGHKS and CDR2 YYEKEE (reference sequence). Method: immunoSEQ multiplex PCR; TCRdb's copy keeps in-frame clones and lacks some. Of about 88,000 clones listed, 85% to 90% were seen once; the top ten hold 3.5% to 4%. The TCR sequence derives from an adult in good health. This sample comprised peripheral blood, obtained on day 0 of AZD1222 vaccination. This sequence joins TRBV5-5 and TRBJ1-1, with D perhaps matching TRBD1 (5 bases). CDR3 in DNA: TGTGCCAGCAGCCCCCTAGCGAGGGGCGTCACTGAAGCTTTCTTT. It specifies CASSPLARGVTEAFF.